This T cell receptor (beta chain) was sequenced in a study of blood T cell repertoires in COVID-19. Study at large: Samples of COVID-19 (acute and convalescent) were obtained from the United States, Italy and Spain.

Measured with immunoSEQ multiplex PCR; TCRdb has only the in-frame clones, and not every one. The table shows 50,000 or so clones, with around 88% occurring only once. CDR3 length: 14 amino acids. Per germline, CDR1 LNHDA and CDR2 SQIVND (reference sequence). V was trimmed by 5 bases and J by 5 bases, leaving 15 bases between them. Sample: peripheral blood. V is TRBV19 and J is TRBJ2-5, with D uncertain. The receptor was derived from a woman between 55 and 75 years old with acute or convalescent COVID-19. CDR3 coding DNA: TGTGCCAGTAGTGAACGACTGACTTGGGAGACCCAGTACTTC. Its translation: CASSERLTWETQYF.